This T cell receptor beta chain was observed in a study of neoadjuvant anti-PD-1 for oral cavity cancer. Stage II-IVA oral cavity squamous cell carcinoma was new and untreated by systemic or radiation therapy. The CDR3 has 17 amino acids. Germline lookup yields CDR1 SGDLS and CDR2 YYNGEE. Trimming took 4 bases from V and 4 from J; bases not matched to a gene: 13. Sequencing used immunoSEQ multiplex PCR; TCRdb keeps in-frame clones, though not all of them. Found here are some 6,900 clones, around 75% of them singletons; the top ten hold about 3.1%. The TCR was taken from a person aged 35 to 85 with oral cavity squamous cell carcinoma. This chain joins TRBV9 and TRBJ2-3, with 9 bases matching TRBD2. The material sequenced was PBMCs, taken before nivolumab (anti-PD-1) treatment. CDR3 region: CASSFSTGGGAADTQYF. CDR3 sequence (DNA): TGTGCCAGCAGCTTTTCCACGGGCGGGGGGGCCGCAGATACGCAGTATTTT.